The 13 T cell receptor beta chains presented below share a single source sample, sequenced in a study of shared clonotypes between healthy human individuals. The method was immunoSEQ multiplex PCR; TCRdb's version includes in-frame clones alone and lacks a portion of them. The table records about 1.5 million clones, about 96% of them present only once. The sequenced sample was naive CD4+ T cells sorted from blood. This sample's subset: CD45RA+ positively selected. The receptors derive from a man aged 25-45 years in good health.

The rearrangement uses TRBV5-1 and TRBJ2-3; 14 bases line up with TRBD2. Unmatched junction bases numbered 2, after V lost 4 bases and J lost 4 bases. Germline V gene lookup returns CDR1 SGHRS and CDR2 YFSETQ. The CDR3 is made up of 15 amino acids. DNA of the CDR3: TGCGCCAGCAGCGGACTAGCGGGAGGACCAGATACGCAGTATTTT. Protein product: CASSGLAGGPDTQYF.

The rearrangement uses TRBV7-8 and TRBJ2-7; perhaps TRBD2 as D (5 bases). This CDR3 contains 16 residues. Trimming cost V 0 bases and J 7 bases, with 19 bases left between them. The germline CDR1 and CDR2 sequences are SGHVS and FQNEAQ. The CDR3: CASSLAFGVSTGEQYF. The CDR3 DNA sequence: TGTGCCAGCAGCTTAGCGTTTGGGGTTAGTACGGGGGAGCAGTACTTC.

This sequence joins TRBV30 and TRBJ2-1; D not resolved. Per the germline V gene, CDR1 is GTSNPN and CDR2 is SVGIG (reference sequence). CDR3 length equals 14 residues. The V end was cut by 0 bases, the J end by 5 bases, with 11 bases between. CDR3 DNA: TGTGCCTGGAGTGTCTCCAGATACAACAATGAGCAGTTCTTC. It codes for CAWSVSRYNNEQFF.

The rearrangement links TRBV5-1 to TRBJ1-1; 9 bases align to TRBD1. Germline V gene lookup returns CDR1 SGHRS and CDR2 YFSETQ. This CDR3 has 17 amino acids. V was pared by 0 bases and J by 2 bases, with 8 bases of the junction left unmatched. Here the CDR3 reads CASSLAGTGRLNTEAFF. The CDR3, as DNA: TGCGCCAGCAGCTTGGCCGGGACAGGGAGACTAAACACTGAAGCTTTCTTT.

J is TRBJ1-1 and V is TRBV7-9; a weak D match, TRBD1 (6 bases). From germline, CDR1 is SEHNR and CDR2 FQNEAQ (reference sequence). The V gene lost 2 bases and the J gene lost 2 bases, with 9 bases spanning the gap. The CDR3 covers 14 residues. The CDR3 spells CASSLSDRNTEAFF. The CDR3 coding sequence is TGTGCCAGCAGCTTATCGGACAGAAACACTGAAGCTTTCTTT.

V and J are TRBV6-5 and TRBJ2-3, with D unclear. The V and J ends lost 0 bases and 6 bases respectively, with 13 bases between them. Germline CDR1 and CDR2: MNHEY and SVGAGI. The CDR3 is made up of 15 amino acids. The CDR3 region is CASSYSGAQGDTQYF. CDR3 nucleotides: TGTGCCAGCAGTTACTCAGGAGCCCAAGGGGATACGCAGTATTTT.

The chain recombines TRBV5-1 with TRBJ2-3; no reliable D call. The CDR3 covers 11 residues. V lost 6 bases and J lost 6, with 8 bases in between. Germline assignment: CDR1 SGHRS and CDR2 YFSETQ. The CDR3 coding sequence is TGCGCCAGCATAAACGCTGATACGCAGTATTTT. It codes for CASINADTQYF.

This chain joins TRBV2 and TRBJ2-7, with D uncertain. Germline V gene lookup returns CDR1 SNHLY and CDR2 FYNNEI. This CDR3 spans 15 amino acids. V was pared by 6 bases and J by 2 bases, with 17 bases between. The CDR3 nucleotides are TGTGCCAGCAGGCCGCCGTGGGGTGGAGCCTACGAGCAGTACTTC. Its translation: CASRPPWGGAYEQYF.

The CDR3 coding sequence is TGTGCCAGTAGTATTTTAGCGGGAGGGCCGATCGGGGAGCTGTTTTTT. Translating gives CASSILAGGPIGELFF. The chain uses TRBV19 and TRBJ2-2; 11 bases are a match to TRBD2. The CDR3 has 16 residues. Germline CDR1 is LNHDA and CDR2 is SQIVND (reference sequence). V trimming: 3 bases; J trimming: 7 bases; junction bases outside the gene matches: 7.

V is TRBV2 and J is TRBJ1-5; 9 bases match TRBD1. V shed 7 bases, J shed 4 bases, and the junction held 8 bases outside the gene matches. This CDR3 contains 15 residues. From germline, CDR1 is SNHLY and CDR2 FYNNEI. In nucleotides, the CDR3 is TGTGCCAGCACCTTGGGGACAGGGTCGAATCAGCCCCAGCATTTT. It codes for CASTLGTGSNQPQHF.

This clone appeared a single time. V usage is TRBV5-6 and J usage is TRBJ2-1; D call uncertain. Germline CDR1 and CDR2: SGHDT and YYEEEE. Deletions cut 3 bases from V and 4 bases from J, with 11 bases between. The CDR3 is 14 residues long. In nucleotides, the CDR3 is TGTGCCAGCAGCTCATGGGTGTCGTACAATGAGCAGTTCTTC. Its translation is CASSSWVSYNEQFF. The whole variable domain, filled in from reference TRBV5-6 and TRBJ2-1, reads DAGVTQSPTHLIKTRGQQVTLRCSPKSGHDTVSWYQQALGQGPQFIFQYYEEEERQRGNFPDRFSGHQFPNYSSELNVNALLLGDSALYLCASSSWVSYNEQFFGPGTRLTVL.

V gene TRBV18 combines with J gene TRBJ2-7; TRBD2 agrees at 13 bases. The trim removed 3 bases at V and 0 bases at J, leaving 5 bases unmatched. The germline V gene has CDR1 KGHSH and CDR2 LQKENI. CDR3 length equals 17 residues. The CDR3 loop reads CASSPVRTSGSSYEQYF. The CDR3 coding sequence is TGTGCCAGCTCACCCGTCAGGACTAGCGGGAGCTCCTACGAGCAGTACTTC.

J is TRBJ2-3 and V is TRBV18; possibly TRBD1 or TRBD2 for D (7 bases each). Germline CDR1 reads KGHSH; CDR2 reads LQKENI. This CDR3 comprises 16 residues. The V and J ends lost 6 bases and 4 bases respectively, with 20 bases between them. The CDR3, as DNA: TGTGCCAGCTCGCCGCGGGGGACAGTTATATCAGATACGCAGTATTTT. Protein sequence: CASSPRGTVISDTQYF.